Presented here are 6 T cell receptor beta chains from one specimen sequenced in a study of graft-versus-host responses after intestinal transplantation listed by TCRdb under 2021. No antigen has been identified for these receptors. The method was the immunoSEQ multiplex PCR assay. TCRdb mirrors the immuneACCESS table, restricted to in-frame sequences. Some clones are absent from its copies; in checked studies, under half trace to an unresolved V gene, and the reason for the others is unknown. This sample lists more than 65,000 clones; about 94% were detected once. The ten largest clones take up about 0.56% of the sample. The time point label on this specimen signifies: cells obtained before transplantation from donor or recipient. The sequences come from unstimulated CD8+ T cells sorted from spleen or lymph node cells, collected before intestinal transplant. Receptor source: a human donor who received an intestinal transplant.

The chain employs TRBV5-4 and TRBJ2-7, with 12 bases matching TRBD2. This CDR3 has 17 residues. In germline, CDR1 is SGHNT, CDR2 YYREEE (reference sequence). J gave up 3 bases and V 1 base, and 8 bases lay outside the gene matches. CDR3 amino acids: CASSLPTSGRIFYEQYF. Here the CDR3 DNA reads TGTGCCAGCAGCTTGCCGACTAGCGGGAGAATTTTCTACGAGCAGTACTTC.

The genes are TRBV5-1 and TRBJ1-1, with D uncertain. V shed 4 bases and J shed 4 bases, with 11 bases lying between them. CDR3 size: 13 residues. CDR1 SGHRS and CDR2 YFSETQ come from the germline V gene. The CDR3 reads CASSLPGGTEAFF. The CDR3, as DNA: TGCGCCAGCAGCCTCCCCGGTGGCACTGAAGCTTTCTTT.

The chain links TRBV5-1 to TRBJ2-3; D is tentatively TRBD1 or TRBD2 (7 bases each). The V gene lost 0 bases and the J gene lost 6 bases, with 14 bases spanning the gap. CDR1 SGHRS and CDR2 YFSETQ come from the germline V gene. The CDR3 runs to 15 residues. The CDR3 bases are TGCGCCAGCAGCTTGGAGGGAGGGGGCGCGGATACGCAGTATTTT. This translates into CASSLEGGGADTQYF.

This chain's CDR3 is CASSYSQGLGYTF. In DNA form, the CDR3 reads TGTGCCAGCAGTTACTCGCAGGGTTTGGGCTACACCTTC. V usage is TRBV6-5 and J usage is TRBJ1-2; possibly TRBD1 for D (5 bases). Germline-derived CDR1 and CDR2 are MNHEY and SVGAGI. The CDR3 spans 13 residues. V was cut by 0 bases and J by 8 bases, with 10 bases left in between.

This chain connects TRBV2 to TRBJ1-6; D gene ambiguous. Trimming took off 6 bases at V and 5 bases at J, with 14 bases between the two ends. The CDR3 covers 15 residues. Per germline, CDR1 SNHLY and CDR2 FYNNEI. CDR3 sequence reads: CASRLPTDNNSPLHF. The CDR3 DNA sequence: TGTGCCAGCAGGCTTCCGACTGATAATAATTCACCCCTCCACTTT.

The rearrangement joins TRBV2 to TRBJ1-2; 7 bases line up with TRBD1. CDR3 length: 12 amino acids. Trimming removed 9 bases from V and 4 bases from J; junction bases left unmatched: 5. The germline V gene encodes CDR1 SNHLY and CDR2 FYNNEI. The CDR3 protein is CARWDSIYGYTF. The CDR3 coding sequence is TGTGCCAGATGGGACAGCATCTATGGCTACACCTTC.